The next 5 T cell receptor beta chains were all read from a single sample in a study of cytomegalovirus exposure and HLA in healthy donors (dated by TCRdb to between 2016 and 2019). The library was obtained by the immunoSEQ multiplex PCR assay. For the multiplex PCR, a mixture combining 60 forward primers for TCR Vbeta segments and 13 reverse primers for TCR Jbeta segments was used. Not all clones reach the TCRdb copy of this immuneACCESS table, which keeps in-frame sequences only. Checked studies attribute under half of the gap to unresolved V genes and leave the rest unexplained. For this sample the table gives roughly 130,000 clones, of which approximately 67% were detected only once. The ten largest account for 6.5% of the sample. Sequencing was carried out using PBMCs. Every receptor here comes from a woman aged 60-70 years in good health and CMV-seronegative.

This clone was detected only a few times. This chain links TRBV27 with TRBJ1-2; 12 bases line up with TRBD1. V lost 5 bases to trimming and J lost 6 bases; unmatched junction nucleotides: 7. CDR1 and CDR2 (germline): MNHEY, SMNVEV (reference sequence). This CDR3 has 15 amino acids. DNA of the CDR3: TGTGCCAGCAGTGGACGGGACAGGGGGCATCATGGCTACACCTTC. Amino acid sequence: CASSGRDRGHHGYTF.

The gene calls are TRBV27 and TRBJ2-7; 7 bases line up with TRBD1. The V gene's germline CDR1 is MNHEY and CDR2 SMNVEV (reference sequence). V lost 3 bases and J lost 12; bases outside the gene matches: 14. The length of the CDR3 is 14 residues. The DNA for the CDR3 is TGTGCCAGCAGTTTTGACAGGGCTTCCCGGGTTTGGTACTTC. Residues: CASSFDRASRVWYF.

Note on this clone: An end of the junction does not agree with germline; a read error may underlie this. The chain recombines TRBV7-7 with TRBJ2-7, with 11 bases aligning to TRBD1. Germline lookup yields CDR1 SSHAT and CDR2 FNYEAQ (reference sequence). The CDR3 length is 16 residues. CDR3 protein: CASSLNPPGQGGEQYF. DNA of the CDR3: TGTGCTAGCAGCTTAAACCCCCCGGGACAGGGGGGCGAGCAGTACTTC. Full variable domain (rest looked up from reference TRBV7-7 and TRBJ2-7): GAGVSQSPRYKVTKRGQDVTLRCDPISSHATLYWYQQALGQGPEFLTYFNYEAQPDKSGLPSDRFSAERPEGSISTLTIQRTEQRDSAMYRCASSLNPPGQGGEQYFGPGTRLTVT.

This sequence joins TRBV4-2 and TRBJ2-1; 11 bases are shared with TRBD2. With V trimmed by 0 bases and J by 7 bases, 2 bases remained unmatched. CDR3 size: 15 residues. Germline V lookup: CDR1 LGHNA, CDR2 YNFKEQ. CDR3 coding DNA: TGTGCCAGCAGCCAAGATCGGACTAGCGGGAATGAGCAGTTCTTC. This gives the protein CASSQDRTSGNEQFF.

The chain combines TRBV7-2 with TRBJ2-7; the match to TRBD2 covers 8 bases. This CDR3 contains 16 residues. J gave up 5 bases and V 5 bases, and 14 bases lay outside the gene matches. Germline V gives CDR1 SGHTA, CDR2 FQGNSA. CDR3 loop: CASSLSGSGGRDEQYF. In DNA, the CDR3 is TGTGCCAGCAGCCTAAGTGGTTCGGGGGGGCGCGACGAGCAGTACTTC.